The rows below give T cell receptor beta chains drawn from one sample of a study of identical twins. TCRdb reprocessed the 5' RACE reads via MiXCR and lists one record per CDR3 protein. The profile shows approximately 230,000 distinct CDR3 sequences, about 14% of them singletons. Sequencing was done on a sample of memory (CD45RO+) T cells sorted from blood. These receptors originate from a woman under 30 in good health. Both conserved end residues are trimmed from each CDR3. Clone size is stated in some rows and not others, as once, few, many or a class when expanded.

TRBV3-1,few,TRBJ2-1,ASSHEGSYNEQF
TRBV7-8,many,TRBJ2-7,ASSLVQDYYSYEQY
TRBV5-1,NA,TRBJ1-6,ASSLEQGSPLH
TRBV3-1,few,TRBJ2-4,ASSLTQDIQY
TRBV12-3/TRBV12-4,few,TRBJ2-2,ASSLAYGGWATGELF
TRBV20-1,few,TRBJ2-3,SARESSPDTQY
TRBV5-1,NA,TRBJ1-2,ASSLDHRTVYYGYT
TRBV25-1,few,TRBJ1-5,ASSGAGVPNQPQH
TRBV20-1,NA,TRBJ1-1,SARDSYTEAF
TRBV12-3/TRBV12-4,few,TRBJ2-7,ASSYSGRAYLKHEQY
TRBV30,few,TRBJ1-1,AWRTDRGTEAF
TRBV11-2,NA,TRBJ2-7,ASSLVLANEQY
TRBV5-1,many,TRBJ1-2,ASSSPGQGGGYT